Listed below are T cell receptor beta chains from one sample, sequenced in a study of blood T cell repertoires in COVID-19. TCRdb's table, derived via immunoSEQ multiplex PCR, lists solely in-frame clones and lacks some. The sample records over 200,000 clones, approximately 83% being singletons. Sequencing was carried out using peripheral blood. These receptor sequences come from a man aged 50-60 years with active or convalescent COVID-19. The CDR3 runs from the conserved cysteine through the conserved F or W. A D gene is named only where the DNA matches it firmly. Clone size is stated in some rows and not others, as once, few, many or a class when expanded.

D,V,J,size,CDR3,DNA
TRBD2,TRBV14,TRBJ2-3,NA,CASSHLLAGVTDTQYF,TGTGCCAGCAGCCATCTACTAGCGGGGGTCACGGATACGCAGTATTTT
NA,TRBV6-5,TRBJ1-3,NA,CASLASISGNTIYF,TGTGCCAGCCTAGCAAGCATCTCTGGAAACACCATATATTTT
TRBD1,TRBV12-3/TRBV12-4,TRBJ2-2,NA,CASRQGVAGELFF,TGTGCCAGCAGACAGGGGGTGGCCGGGGAGCTGTTTTTT
NA,TRBV7-9,TRBJ2-3,once,CASSPRSSVIDTQYF,TGTGCCAGCAGCCCCCGGAGCTCAGTCATAGATACGCAGTATTTT
TRBD2,TRBV5-4,TRBJ2-3,NA,CASSAGTSGITDTQYF,TGTGCCAGCAGCGCCGGGACTAGCGGGATCACAGATACGCAGTATTTT
TRBD2,TRBV3-1/TRBV3-2,TRBJ2-3,NA,CASSQIAGGRADTQYF,TGTGCCAGCAGCCAAATCGCGGGGGGCAGGGCAGATACGCAGTATTTT
NA,TRBV29-1,TRBJ2-5,NA,CSVPPSGTGGTQYF,TGCAGCGTCCCGCCCAGCGGAACCGGAGGGACCCAGTACTTC
TRBD1,TRBV27,TRBJ2-1,few,CASSSGPGTGGGTYNEQFF,TGTGCCAGCAGTTCGGGTCCCGGGACAGGGGGCGGGACCTACAATGAGCAGTTCTTC
NA,TRBV7-2,TRBJ2-5,once,CASSLSNRREETQYF,TGTGCCAGCAGCTTGAGTAATAGACGGGAAGAGACCCAGTACTTC
TRBD1,TRBV3-1/TRBV3-2,TRBJ2-7,NA,CASSPYRGPTYEQYF,TGTGCCAGCAGCCCGTACAGGGGTCCCACCTACGAGCAGTACTTC
NA,TRBV7-2,TRBJ2-1,NA,CASSLGRNEQFF,TGTGCCAGCAGCTTAGGCAGGAATGAGCAGTTCTTC
NA,TRBV15,TRBJ2-3,NA,CATSSPLAPSTDTQYF,TGTGCCACCAGCAGCCCGCTGGCACCGAGCACAGATACGCAGTATTTT
NA,TRBV5-1,TRBJ2-7,NA,CASSLGSGEQYF,TGCGCCAGCAGCTTGGGATCGGGCGAGCAGTACTTC
TRBD1,TRBV5-6,TRBJ1-3,NA,CASSLLQGIDTIYF,TGTGCCAGCAGCTTGCTACAGGGGATCGACACCATATATTTT
TRBD1,TRBV2,TRBJ2-3,NA,CASSPGQGFTDTQYF,TGTGCCAGCAGCCCGGGACAGGGCTTCACAGATACGCAGTATTTT
NA,TRBV19,TRBJ1-2,NA,CASSLQTGANYGYTF,TGTGCCAGTAGTTTGCAGACGGGAGCTAACTATGGCTACACCTTC
NA,TRBV5-1,TRBJ1-5,once,CASASGEGGQPQHF,TGCGCCAGCGCCTCGGGGGAAGGTGGTCAGCCCCAGCATTTT
TRBD1,TRBV19,TRBJ1-4,NA,CASSNKDRGREKLFF,TGTGCCAGTAGTAACAAGGACAGGGGGCGAGAAAAACTGTTTTTT
NA,TRBV25-1,TRBJ1-2,NA,CASSELDNNYGYTF,TGTGCCAGCAGTGAATTGGACAACAACTATGGCTACACCTTC
TRBD2,TRBV15,TRBJ2-1,NA,CATSRDKRTSGVDEQFF,TGTGCCACCAGCAGAGATAAGCGGACTAGCGGGGTGGATGAGCAGTTCTTC
NA,TRBV4-1,TRBJ1-4,NA,CASSQGMGANEKLFF,TGCGCCAGCAGCCAAGGAATGGGGGCGAACGAAAAACTGTTTTTT
NA,TRBV7-6,TRBJ1-5,NA,CASSFSRDQPQHF,TGTGCCAGCAGCTTTTCCAGGGATCAGCCCCAGCATTTT
NA,TRBV2,TRBJ1-3,NA,CASSNDRLDSGNTIYF,TGTGCCAGCAGTAATGACAGGTTGGACTCTGGAAACACCATATATTTT
NA,TRBV3-1/TRBV3-2,TRBJ2-3,once,CASSHPLGQRGIEDTQYF,TGTGCCAGCAGCCACCCCCTGGGACAGCGGGGGATAGAAGATACGCAGTATTTT
NA,TRBV14,TRBJ1-2,NA,CASSQDRGVGYTF,TGTGCCAGCAGCCAAGATCGGGGGGTTGGCTACACCTTC
TRBD1,TRBV11-2,TRBJ1-2,NA,CASSPRAGGRYTF,TGTGCCAGCAGCCCACGGGCAGGGGGCCGCTACACCTTC
NA,TRBV13,TRBJ1-2,NA,CASSYSQGIGNYGYTF,TGTGCCAGCAGCTATAGCCAGGGGATTGGGAACTATGGCTACACCTTC
NA,TRBV7-2,TRBJ1-3,NA,CASSARGSGNTIYF,TGTGCCAGCAGCGCCAGGGGTTCTGGAAACACCATATATTTT
TRBD2,TRBV27,TRBJ2-1,NA,CASSPRGGALHNEQFF,TGTGCCAGCAGTCCCCGGGGAGGGGCACTACACAATGAGCAGTTCTTC
NA,TRBV30,TRBJ1-4,NA,CAWAGVAEKLFF,TGTGCCTGGGCAGGGGTGGCGGAAAAACTGTTTTTT
NA,TRBV3-1/TRBV3-2,TRBJ2-7,NA,CASSQDRSYEQYF,TGTGCCAGCAGCCAAGACAGATCCTACGAGCAGTACTTC
TRBD1,TRBV10-3,TRBJ1-1,once,CAISESAGGRTEAFF,TGTGCCATCAGTGAGTCGGCAGGGGGTCGAACTGAAGCTTTCTTT
TRBD2,TRBV7-6,TRBJ2-3,once,CASSILAGGQTDTQYF,TGTGCCAGCAGCATTCTAGCGGGGGGGCAAACAGATACGCAGTATTTT
NA,TRBV9,TRBJ2-2,NA,CASSVGATGNTGELFF,TGTGCCAGCAGCGTAGGGGCGACAGGAAACACCGGGGAGCTGTTTTTT
NA,TRBV9,TRBJ2-5,NA,CASSVAVQGSQETQYF,TGTGCCAGCAGCGTAGCTGTCCAGGGGTCCCAAGAGACCCAGTACTTC
NA,TRBV29-1,TRBJ2-2,NA,CGGGPQNTGELFF,TGCGGAGGAGGTCCGCAAAACACCGGGGAGCTGTTTTTT
TRBD1,TRBV10-3,TRBJ2-7,NA,CATQAPGTGAYEQYF,TGTGCCACCCAGGCCCCCGGGACAGGGGCCTACGAGCAGTACTTC
NA,TRBV18,TRBJ1-3,NA,CASSPGNGQGTGNTIYF,TGTGCCAGCTCACCAGGAAATGGGCAGGGGACTGGAAACACCATATATTTT
NA,TRBV13,TRBJ2-2,NA,CASSLGLWGRTGELFF,TGTGCCAGCAGCTTAGGCTTGTGGGGGAGGACCGGGGAGCTGTTTTTT
TRBD1,TRBV25-1,TRBJ1-2,NA,CASSESRTGEGYTF,TGTGCCAGCAGTGAATCTCGGACAGGGGAGGGCTACACCTTC
TRBD2,TRBV30,TRBJ2-3,NA,CAWTSGGTDTQYF,TGTGCCTGGACCAGCGGGGGCACAGATACGCAGTATTTT
NA,TRBV2,TRBJ1-1,NA,CASSDRGPTEAFF,TGTGCCAGCAGTGACAGAGGGCCCACTGAAGCTTTCTTT
TRBD1,TRBV27,TRBJ1-2,few,CASSQDRLYGYTF,TGTGCCAGCAGCCAGGACAGGCTGTATGGCTACACCTTC
TRBD1,TRBV2,TRBJ1-1,NA,CASRYRGFTEAFF,TGTGCCAGCAGGTACAGGGGTTTCACTGAAGCTTTCTTT
NA,TRBV7-2,TRBJ1-6,NA,CASSLFENSPLHF,TGTGCCAGCAGCTTATTCGAGAATTCACCCCTCCACTTT
TRBD1,TRBV7-3,TRBJ1-1,few,CASSLTPGGETEAFF,TGTGCCAGCAGCTTAACTCCAGGGGGCGAGACTGAAGCTTTCTTT
NA,TRBV7-2,TRBJ1-2,NA,CASRETLDSRGYTF,TGTGCCAGCCGGGAGACCCTGGACTCAAGGGGCTACACCTTC
TRBD1,TRBV27,TRBJ1-2,NA,CASSLYGTGYGYTF,TGTGCCAGCAGTTTATACGGGACAGGGTATGGCTACACCTTC
NA,TRBV3-1/TRBV3-2,TRBJ2-6,NA,CASSQPPIGSGANVLTF,TGTGCCAGCAGCCAACCCCCAATCGGCTCTGGGGCCAACGTCCTGACTTTC
NA,TRBV12-2,TRBJ2-3,few,CASRLGERGGQTDTQYF,TGTGCAAGTCGCTTAGGCGAACGGGGGGGCCAGACAGATACGCAGTATTTT
NA,TRBV5-1,TRBJ1-1,NA,CASSLAGIEAFF,TGCGCCAGCAGCCTGGCCGGGATTGAAGCTTTCTTT